These 16 T cell receptor beta chains share one sample of origin, sequenced in a study of T cell responses to AZD1222 COVID-19 vaccine. The repertoire was sequenced with immunoSEQ multiplex PCR; TCRdb's copy has only in-frame clones and lacks some. The table lists around 150,000 clones, approximately 94% of them singletons. The sequences come from peripheral blood, collected 28 days after the second AZD1222 dose. These TCRs come from an adult who received the AZD1222 COVID-19 vaccine.

This chain connects TRBV6-1 to TRBJ1-2; a possible D gene is TRBD1 (5 bases). V lost 5 bases and J lost 6, with 16 bases in between. Germline V gene lookup returns CDR1 MNHNS and CDR2 SASEGT. CDR3 length: 14 residues. The CDR3 DNA is TGTGCCAGCAGTTATAGCGGGACGAGCAATGGCTACACCTTC. It translates to CASSYSGTSNGYTF.

This clone was recorded once. V is TRBV4-3 and J is TRBJ2-7, with D possibly being TRBD2 (5 bases). The CDR3 covers 15 residues. From germline, CDR1 is LGHNA and CDR2 YSLEER. V shed 1 base and J shed 3 bases, with 13 bases lying between them. DNA of the CDR3: TGCGCCAGCAGCCAAGGGGTCGGGAAAAACTACGAGCAGTACTTC. This sequence encodes CASSQGVGKNYEQYF.

The chain carries TRBV28 and TRBJ1-2, with 9 bases that match TRBD1. The V and J ends lost 6 bases and 5 bases, in that order; junction bases with no gene match: 13. This CDR3 is 16 amino acids long. The germline V gene has CDR1 MDHEN and CDR2 SYDVKM. The CDR3 spells CASRPDRGFFGYGYTF. The CDR3 DNA reads TGTGCCAGCAGGCCGGACAGGGGTTTCTTTGGGTATGGCTACACCTTC.

V is TRBV7-6 and J is TRBJ2-3; D may be TRBD1 (5 bases). This CDR3 has 15 amino acids. V shed 3 bases and J shed 5 bases, with 15 bases lying between them. Germline CDR1 is SGHVS and CDR2 is FNYEAQ. In nucleotides, the CDR3 is TGTGCCAGCAGCTTCAGTCGGAACCAGGGAGATACGCAGTATTTT. The encoded protein is CASSFSRNQGDTQYF. The complete variable domain, with remaining parts taken from reference TRBV7-6 and TRBJ2-3, reads GAGVSQSPRYKVTKRGQDVALRCDPISGHVSLYWYRQALGQGPEFLTYFNYEAQQDKSGLPNDRFSAERPEGSISTLTIQRTEQRDSAMYRCASSFSRNQGDTQYFGPGTRLTVL.

The CDR3 reads CASSPRTWQFF. As DNA, the CDR3 is TGTGCCAGCAGTCCCAGGACATGGCAGTTCTTC. The rearrangement joins TRBV28 to TRBJ2-1; weak D call: TRBD1 (5 bases). Germline V gene lookup returns CDR1 MDHEN and CDR2 SYDVKM. V lost 5 bases and J 12 bases, leaving 11 bases between the germline ends. The CDR3 covers 11 residues.

The chain employs TRBV11-2 and TRBJ2-1, with D maybe TRBD2 (6 bases). Germline CDR1 reads SGHAT; CDR2 reads FQNNGV. This CDR3 has 14 residues. V was shortened by 2 bases and J by 10 bases, with 15 bases between the two germline ends. CDR3: CASSLLASPREQFF. The CDR3 DNA reads as TGTGCCAGCAGCTTACTAGCGAGCCCAAGGGAGCAGTTCTTC.

The V and J genes are TRBV7-6 and TRBJ2-7; D is uncertain. The ends were cut back, 4 bases at V and 3 bases at J, with 10 bases in the middle. CDR3 size: 13 residues. Germline CDR1 is SGHVS and CDR2 is FNYEAQ. The CDR3 sequence: CASSSGRYYEQYF. Written as DNA, the CDR3 is TGTGCCAGCAGCTCTGGACGCTACTACGAGCAGTACTTC.

This clone was detected only once. The chain couples TRBV5-4 to TRBJ1-2, with TRBD1 as a possible D gene (6 bases). Germline CDR1 reads SGHNT; CDR2 reads YYREEE (reference sequence). The CDR3 runs to 13 residues. With 4 bases removed from V and 4 bases from J, the gap between germline ends came to 11 bases. CDR3 residues: CASSVDSSYGYTF. Written as DNA, the CDR3 is TGTGCCAGCAGCGTGGACAGCAGCTATGGCTACACCTTC.

The chain has TRBV4-1 and TRBJ1-2, with TRBD1 matching 11 bases. The CDR3 has 15 residues. Germline CDR1 is MGHRA and CDR2 is YSYEKL. The V gene end was trimmed by 5 bases and the J gene end by 8 bases; junction bases not matched to a gene: 10. The CDR3 sequence: CASSIPPGTGGGYTF. CDR3 sequence (DNA): TGCGCCAGCAGCATACCACCCGGGACAGGGGGGGGCTACACCTTC.

This rearrangement joins TRBV7-9 to TRBJ1-4; D not certain. The CDR3 consists of 16 residues. Germline V gene data show CDR1 as SEHNR and CDR2 as FQNEAQ (reference sequence). Trimming left V 0 bases short and J 12 bases short, with 20 bases between. Here the CDR3 reads CASSLAPGEGQSQLFF. CDR3 nucleotide sequence: TGTGCCAGCAGCTTAGCCCCGGGAGAGGGTCAGAGCCAACTGTTTTTT.

This clone has only a few counts. This rearrangement joins TRBV2 to TRBJ1-5; 9 bases are shared with TRBD1. CDR3 length equals 15 residues. Germline assignment: CDR1 SNHLY and CDR2 FYNNEI. The V gene end was trimmed by 2 bases and the J gene end by 7 bases; junction bases not matched to a gene: 6. CDR3 in DNA: TGTGCCAGCAGTGAAACAGGGGGCTCGAGGCAGCCCCAGCATTTT. It is translated as CASSETGGSRQPQHF.

The V gene is TRBV11-2, the J gene TRBJ2-5, with D possibly being TRBD2 (6 bases). CDR1 is SGHAT, CDR2 FQNNGV, per germline. V was shortened by 5 bases and J by 5 bases, with 15 bases between the two germline ends. The CDR3 loop spans 14 amino acids. CDR3 DNA: TGTGCCAGCAGCCGTGCGACTAGTCAGGAGACCCAGTACTTC. Translated, it gives CASSRATSQETQYF. The full variable domain, completed using reference TRBV11-2 and TRBJ2-5, is EAGVAQSPRYKIIEKRQSVAFWCNPISGHATLYWYQQILGQGPKLLIQFQNNGVVDDSQLPKDRFSAERLKGVDSTLKIQPAKLEDSAVYLCASSRATSQETQYFGPGTRLLVL.

The chain carries TRBV2 and TRBJ2-1, with 7 bases that match TRBD2. The V gene end was trimmed by 4 bases and the J gene end by 0 bases; junction bases not matched to a gene: 3. Germline lookup yields CDR1 SNHLY and CDR2 FYNNEI. The length of the CDR3 is 15 residues. The CDR3 region has the DNA TGTGCCAGCAGTGGGGGGGGACGCTCCTACAATGAGCAGTTCTTC. Its protein product is CASSGGGRSYNEQFF.

The V gene is TRBV6-6, the J gene TRBJ2-1; 11 bases agree with TRBD2. CDR3 length equals 16 residues. The germline CDR1 and CDR2 sequences are MNHNY and SVGAGI (reference sequence). The V segment lost 0 bases and the J segment 8 bases; nucleotides outside the gene matches: 6. CDR3 amino acids: CASSYSPGLAAYEQFF. DNA for the CDR3: TGTGCCAGCAGTTACTCTCCGGGACTAGCGGCGTATGAGCAGTTCTTC.

This rearrangement joins TRBV28 to TRBJ2-2; 7 nucleotides agree with TRBD1. This CDR3 comprises 13 residues. Germline CDR1 reads MDHEN; CDR2 reads SYDVKM. V lost 11 bases and J lost 3; bases outside the gene matches: 6. The chain's CDR3 is CAGLGQDTGELFF. As DNA, the CDR3 is TGTGCCGGACTCGGACAGGACACCGGGGAGCTGTTTTTT.

In this sample, this clone turned up once. The chain is built from TRBV27 and TRBJ2-1, with D unclear. The germline V and J ends were trimmed by 5 bases and 0 bases, with 11 bases remaining between them. Germline V gene lookup returns CDR1 MNHEY and CDR2 SMNVEV (reference sequence). There are 15 residues in the CDR3. In DNA form, the CDR3 reads TGTGCCAGCAGTCCCCCCCTGAGCTCCTACAATGAGCAGTTCTTC. This codes for CASSPPLSSYNEQFF.